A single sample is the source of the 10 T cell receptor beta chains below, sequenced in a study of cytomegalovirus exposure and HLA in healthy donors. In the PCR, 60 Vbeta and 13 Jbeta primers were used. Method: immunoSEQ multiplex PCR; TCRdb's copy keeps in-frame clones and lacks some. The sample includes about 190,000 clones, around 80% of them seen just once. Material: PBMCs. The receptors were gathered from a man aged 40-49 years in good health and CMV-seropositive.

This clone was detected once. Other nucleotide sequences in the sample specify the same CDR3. The CDR3 protein is CASSLGGRETQYF. As DNA, the CDR3 is TGTGCCAGCAGCTTAGGCGGGAGAGAGACCCAGTACTTC. The gene calls are TRBV7-2 and TRBJ2-5; 7 nucleotides agree with TRBD2. Losses at the gene ends were 1 base for V and 4 bases for J; bases not matched to a gene: 0. Looked up from germline, CDR1 is SGHTA and CDR2 is FQGNSA. This CDR3 has 13 residues. The full variable domain, completed using reference TRBV7-2 and TRBJ2-5, is GAGVSQSPSNKVTEKGKDVELRCDPISGHTALYWYRQSLGQGLEFLIYFQGNSAPDKSGLPSDRFSAERTGGSVSTLTIQRTQQEDSAVYLCASSLGGRETQYFGPGTRLLVL.

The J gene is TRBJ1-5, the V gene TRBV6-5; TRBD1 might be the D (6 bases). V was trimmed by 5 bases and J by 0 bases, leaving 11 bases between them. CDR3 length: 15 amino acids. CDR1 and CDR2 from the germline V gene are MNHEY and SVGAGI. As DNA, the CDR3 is TGTGCCAGCAGTCGGACAGTCTATAGCAATCAGCCCCAGCATTTT. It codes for CASSRTVYSNQPQHF.

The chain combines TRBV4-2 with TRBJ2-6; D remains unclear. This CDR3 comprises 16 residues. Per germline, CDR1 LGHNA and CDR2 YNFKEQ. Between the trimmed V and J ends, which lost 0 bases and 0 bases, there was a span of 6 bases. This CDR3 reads CASSQDPNSGANVLTF. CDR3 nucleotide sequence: TGTGCCAGCAGCCAAGATCCCAACTCTGGGGCCAACGTCCTGACTTTC.

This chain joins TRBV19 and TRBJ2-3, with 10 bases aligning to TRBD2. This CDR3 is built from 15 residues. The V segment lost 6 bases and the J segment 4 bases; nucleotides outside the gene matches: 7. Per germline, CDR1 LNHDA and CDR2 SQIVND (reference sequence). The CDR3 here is CASSLAGVGADTQYF. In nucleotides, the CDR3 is TGTGCCAGTAGCCTAGCGGGAGTAGGGGCAGATACGCAGTATTTT.

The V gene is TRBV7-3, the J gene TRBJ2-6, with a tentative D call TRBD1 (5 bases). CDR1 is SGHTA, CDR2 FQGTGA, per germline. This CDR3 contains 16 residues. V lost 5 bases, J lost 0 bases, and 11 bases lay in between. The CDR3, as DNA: TGTGCCAGCAGCCCCCGACAGAACTCTGGGGCCAACGTCCTGACTTTC. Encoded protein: CASSPRQNSGANVLTF.

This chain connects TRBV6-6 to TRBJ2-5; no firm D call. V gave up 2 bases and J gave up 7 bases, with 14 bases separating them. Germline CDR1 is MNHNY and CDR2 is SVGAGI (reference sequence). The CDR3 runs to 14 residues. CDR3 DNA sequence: TGTGCCAGCAGTTACCCTGGGTCCGGCGGGACCCAGTACTTC. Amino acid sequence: CASSYPGSGGTQYF.

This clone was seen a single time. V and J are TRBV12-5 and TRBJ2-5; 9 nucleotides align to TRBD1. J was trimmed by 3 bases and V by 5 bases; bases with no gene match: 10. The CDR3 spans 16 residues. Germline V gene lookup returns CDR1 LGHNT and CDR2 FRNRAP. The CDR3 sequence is CASGDTSGTGKETQYF. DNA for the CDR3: TGTGCTAGTGGTGATACCTCCGGGACAGGGAAAGAGACCCAGTACTTC.

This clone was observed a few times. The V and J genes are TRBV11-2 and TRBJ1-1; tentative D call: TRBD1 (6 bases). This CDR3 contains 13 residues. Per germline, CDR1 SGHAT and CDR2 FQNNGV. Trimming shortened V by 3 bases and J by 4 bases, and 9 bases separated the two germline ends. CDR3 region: CASSFTGSTEAFF. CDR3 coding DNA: TGTGCCAGCAGCTTTACAGGGAGCACTGAAGCTTTCTTT.

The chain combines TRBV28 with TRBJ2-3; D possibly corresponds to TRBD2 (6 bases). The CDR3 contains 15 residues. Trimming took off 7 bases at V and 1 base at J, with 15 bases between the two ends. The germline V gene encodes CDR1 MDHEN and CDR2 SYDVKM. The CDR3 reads CASNTGASGTDTQYF. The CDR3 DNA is TGTGCCAGCAACACTGGGGCTAGCGGCACAGATACGCAGTATTTT. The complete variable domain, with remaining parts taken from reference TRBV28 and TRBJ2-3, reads DVKVTQSSRYLVKRTGEKVFLECVQDMDHENMFWYRQDPGLGLRLIYFSYDVKMKEKGDIPEGYSVSREKKERFSLILESASTNQTSMYLCASNTGASGTDTQYFGPGTRLTVL.

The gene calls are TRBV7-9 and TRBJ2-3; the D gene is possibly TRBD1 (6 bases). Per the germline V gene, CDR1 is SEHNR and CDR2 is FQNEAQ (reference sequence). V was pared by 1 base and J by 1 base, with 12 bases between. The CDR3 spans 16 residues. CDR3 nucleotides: TGTGCCAGCAGCTTAGGCGGCAGGGGAGGCACAGATACGCAGTATTTT. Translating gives CASSLGGRGGTDTQYF. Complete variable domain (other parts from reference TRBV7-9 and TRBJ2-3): DTGVSQNPRHKITKRGQNVTFRCDPISEHNRLYWYRQTLGQGPEFLTYFQNEAQLEKSRLLSDRFSAERPKGSFSTLEIQRTEQGDSAMYLCASSLGGRGGTDTQYFGPGTRLTVL.